Only a few counts were recorded for the clone carrying this TCR beta chain. Its antigen is still unknown. This entry comes from a study of T cells in localized non-small cell lung cancer. The study, taken as a whole, reports: Owing to sequencing of a solitary tumor region, heterogeneity cannot be discounted. Peak T cell clonality was found in uninvolved adjacent lung, exceeding tumor. Within adjacent lung there appeared a median approximately 57 of the top 100 tumor clones. Overall survival was longer when the density of T cells in the blood was higher.

Generated by immunoSEQ multiplex PCR, the TCRdb table keeps only in-frame clones and is missing some. The sample has 15,000 to 20,000 clones, roughly 80% seen once. The V end was cut by 1 base, the J end by 7 bases, with 9 bases between. This CDR3 has 12 residues. Germline V gene sequence: CDR1 SGHNT, CDR2 YYREEE (reference sequence). The material sequenced was peripheral blood, taken before any cancer treatment. The source is a male donor aged 60 or over with stage I lung adenocarcinoma. This chain connects TRBV5-4 to TRBJ2-7; D possibly corresponds to TRBD2 (5 bases). This chain's CDR3 is CASSLPGGEQYF. Here the CDR3 DNA reads TGTGCCAGCAGCTTGCCTGGAGGTGAGCAGTACTTC.